A single sample is the source of the 2 T cell receptor beta chains below, sequenced in a study of blood T cell repertoires in COVID-19. Sequencing was performed with immunoSEQ multiplex PCR; in TCRdb, only in-frame clones are kept and a portion is missing. This sample has 65,000 to 85,000 clones, with 80% to 90% found just once. Specimen: peripheral blood. Receptors were obtained from a human donor in a cohort sampled during active COVID-19.

V gene TRBV18 combines with J gene TRBJ1-4, with TRBD1 as a possible D gene (5 bases). CDR1 is KGHSH and CDR2 is LQKENI in the germline V gene. The CDR3 has 15 residues. The V gene lost 0 bases and the J gene lost 8 bases, with 13 bases spanning the gap. Here the CDR3 reads CASSPPGGVREKLFF. The CDR3 region has the DNA TGTGCCAGCTCACCACCGGGAGGGGTTCGCGAAAAACTGTTTTTT.

The genes are TRBV10-3 and TRBJ1-5; D not resolved. Germline lookup yields CDR1 ENHRY and CDR2 SYGVKD. The CDR3 covers 14 residues. V gave up 3 bases and J gave up 0 bases, with 6 bases separating them. CDR3 DNA sequence: TGTGCCATCAGTGACAGTTATAGCAATCAGCCCCAGCATTTT. Its protein product is CAISDSYSNQPQHF.